This T cell receptor beta chain was observed in a study of T cell repertoires in ileal Crohn's disease. In the case of this clone: Its specificity is not known.

This CDR3 contains 13 residues. Germline V gives CDR1 SGHKS, CDR2 YYEKEE (reference sequence). The V end was cut by 6 bases, the J end by 3 bases, with 11 bases between. Sequencing was performed with immunoSEQ multiplex PCR; in TCRdb, only in-frame clones are kept and a portion is missing. The sample carries about 14,000 clones, less than 85% recorded once. Findings and caveats of the study: Compared with CD4 T cells, sorted CD8 cells carried more expanded clones. Every patient over 26.8% clonality showed endoscopic recurrence.

V and J are TRBV5-5 and TRBJ2-3; either TRBD1 or TRBD2 may fit D (5 bases each). This TCR came from an adult with Crohn's disease. The specimen sequenced was ileal tissue. As DNA, the CDR3 is TGTGCCAGCACCCTCTGGGGGACAGATACGCAGTATTTT. Protein: CASTLWGTDTQYF.